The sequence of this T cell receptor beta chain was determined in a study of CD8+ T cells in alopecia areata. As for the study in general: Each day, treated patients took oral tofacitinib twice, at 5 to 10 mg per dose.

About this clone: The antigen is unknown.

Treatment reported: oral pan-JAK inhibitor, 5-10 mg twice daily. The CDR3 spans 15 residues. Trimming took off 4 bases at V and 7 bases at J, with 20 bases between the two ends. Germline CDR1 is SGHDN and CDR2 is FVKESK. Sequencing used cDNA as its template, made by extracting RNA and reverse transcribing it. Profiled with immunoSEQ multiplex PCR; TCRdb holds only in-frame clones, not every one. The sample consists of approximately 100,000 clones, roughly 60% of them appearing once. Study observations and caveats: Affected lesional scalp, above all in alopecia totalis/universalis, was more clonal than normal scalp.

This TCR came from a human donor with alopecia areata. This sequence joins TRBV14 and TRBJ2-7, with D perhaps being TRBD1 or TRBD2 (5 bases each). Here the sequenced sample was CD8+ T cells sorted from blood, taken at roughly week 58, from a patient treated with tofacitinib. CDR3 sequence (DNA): TGTGCCAGCAGCCCCGGTTTTTGGGACGCGGAAGAGCAGTACTTC. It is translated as CASSPGFWDAEEQYF.